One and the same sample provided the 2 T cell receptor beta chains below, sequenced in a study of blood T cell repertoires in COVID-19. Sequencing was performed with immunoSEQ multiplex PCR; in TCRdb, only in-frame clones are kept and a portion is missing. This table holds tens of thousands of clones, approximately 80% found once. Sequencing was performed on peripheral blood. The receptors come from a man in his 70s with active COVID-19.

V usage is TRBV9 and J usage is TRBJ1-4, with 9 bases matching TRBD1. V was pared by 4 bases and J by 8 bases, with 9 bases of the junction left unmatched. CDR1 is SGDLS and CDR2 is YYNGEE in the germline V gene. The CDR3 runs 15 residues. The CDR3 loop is CASSPHRGLGEKLFF. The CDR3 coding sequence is TGTGCCAGCAGCCCTCACAGGGGGCTTGGGGAAAAACTGTTTTTT.

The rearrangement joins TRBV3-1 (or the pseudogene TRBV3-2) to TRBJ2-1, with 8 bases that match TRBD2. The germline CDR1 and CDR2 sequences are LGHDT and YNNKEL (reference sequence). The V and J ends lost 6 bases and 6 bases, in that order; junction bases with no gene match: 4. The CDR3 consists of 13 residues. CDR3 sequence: CASRATSGNEQFF. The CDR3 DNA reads TGTGCCAGCAGGGCCACTAGCGGCAATGAGCAGTTCTTC.